Here is one T cell receptor beta chain with its context. The specificity of this receptor is unknown. Per-nucleotide qualities are absent, and no much larger clonotype sits a single base away. This entry comes from a study of blood T cell repertoires in COVID-19 (dated by TCRdb to about 2020). Looking at the study overall: Samples from collaborators originated in the United States, Italy and Spain and spanned both the acute and convalescent phases of COVID-19. The dataset comprised deeply sampled blood TCRbeta repertoires from subjects exposed to, actively infected with, or recovered from COVID-19. The prospective study material was composed of cDNA or gDNA derived from T cells, B-cell-depleted T cells, or PBMCs. The samples were drawn from two sources: the first 160 participants of the ongoing ImmuneRACE study, and some 1,300 subjects contributed by 6 global collaborators. HLA class I and class II types, where available, came from metadata supplied by the sample provider rather than from assay-based typing. The repertoires were released in a freely available public database meant as a resource for research on the immune response to SARS-CoV-2. The sample metadata nearly always contained a de-identified subject ID, COVID-19 status, age in years and sex. Broader findings and caveats from the paper: The quantity of clinical and demographic metadata differed by source and by participant and was supplied without curation.

The immunoSEQ Assay, a bias-controlled multiplex PCR, was used to amplify TCRbeta CDR3 regions from genomic DNA. The authors' pipeline ran thus. The number of nucleated cells in each sample was estimated from the amplification of reference gene primers within the assay. Sequence reads were collapsed and filtered to measure the absolute abundance of every unique TCRbeta CDR3 rearrangement. For each sample, productive Simpson clonality was calculated as the square root of Simpson's diversity index across productive rearrangements. In TCRdb, the immuneACCESS table is reduced to in-frame sequences with V and J assigned. These tables do not hold every clone; where another copy was compared, an unresolved V gene accounts for under half, and the others remain unexplained. V, J and clone size reflect that table, while D and trimming were determined from the DNA. Recorded for this sample are 250,000 to 300,000 clones; 88% of them occurred a single time. The ten most abundant clones make up around 11% of the sample.

V and J are truncated by 6 bases and 6 bases respectively, leaving an intervening sequence of 7 bases. From a lookup of the germline V gene (reference sequence), CDR1 and CDR2 are MNHEY and SMNVEV. The CDR3 runs 11 amino acids, cysteine and phenylalanine included. Only the CDR3 part of the read is kept: 33 bases, read in frame from the first base. One collaborating source in Seattle enrolled patients while the patients were actively infected and followed the patients over time throughout the course of disease. Whole blood was collected in K2EDTA tubes by collaborating institutions according to the institutions' own protocols. For TCRbeta analysis, collaborators shipped samples as frozen whole blood, isolated PBMCs, or DNA extracted from either of those sample types.

The clonotype comes from a woman aged 25 to 45 with COVID-19, enrolled during active disease. The sequence is built from TRBV27 and TRBJ2-3; tentative D gene TRBD1, with 5 bases matching. Sequencing was performed on peripheral blood. The CDR3 region reads CASRKGDTQYF. Read as DNA, the sequence is TGTGCCAGCAGAAAGGGGGATACGCAGTATTTT.